The 14 T cell receptor beta chains in this list originate from one sample, sequenced in a study of HIV-infected patients and healthy controls. Roughly three months, about 14 weeks, into antiretroviral therapy, follow-up blood was collected. Whole blood was used without fractionation, so all unsorted peripheral T cells were included. Reverse transcription used approximately 500 ng RNA and constant-region primers for alpha and beta. Alpha and beta chain libraries were made separately by chain-specific third strand synthesis with multiplexing indices. A single record per CDR3 protein comes from TCRdb applying MiXCR to the 5' RACE reads. The top ten hold about 40% of the sample, which has approximately 15,000 distinct CDR3 sequences, 12% seen once. Sequencing was performed on blood, taken during antiretroviral therapy. The receptors were sampled from an adult with HIV infection. The donor label of this sample is uncertain.

This clonotype was seen at least ten times. The J gene is TRBJ2-3, the V gene TRBV29-1; TRBD1 matches 10 bases. After removal of 3 bases from V and 3 bases from J, the junction contained 15 bases not matched to a gene. The V gene's germline CDR1 is SQVTM and CDR2 ANQGSEA. The CDR3 has 18 amino acids. CDR3 sequence: CSVDGTGVERWRTDTQYF. DNA of the CDR3: TGCAGCGTTGATGGGACAGGGGTCGAACGATGGAGGACAGATACGCAGTATTTT.

This clonotype was observed at least ten times. This sequence joins TRBV5-1 and TRBJ1-2; D remains ambiguous. Between the trimmed V and J ends, which lost 4 bases and 4 bases, there was a span of 11 bases. The CDR3 loop spans 13 amino acids. In germline, CDR1 is SGHRS, CDR2 YFSETQ. CDR3: CASSLDYAYGYTF. CDR3 nucleotide sequence: TGCGCCAGCAGCCTGGACTACGCCTATGGCTACACCTTC.

This clonotype was seen ten or more times. The CDR3 nucleotides read TGTGCCAGCAGGCTGGGACTGCCCCCCTACGAGCAGTACTTC. It translates to CASRLGLPPYEQYF. This chain connects TRBV12-3 or TRBV12-4 to TRBJ2-7, with a possible D match to TRBD2 (6 bases). Trimming shortened V by 6 bases and J by 2 bases, and 14 bases separated the two germline ends. The CDR3 runs 14 residues.

The chain couples TRBV11-2 to TRBJ2-7; no definite D call. The CDR3 is made up of 11 amino acids. Germline assignment: CDR1 SGHAT and CDR2 FQNNGV. V lost 5 bases to trimming and J lost 3 bases, with 5 bases between them. The CDR3 region is CASSAGYEQYF. As DNA, the CDR3 is TGTGCCAGCAGCGCCGGCTACGAGCAGTACTTC.

CDR3 amino acids: CASSLRGGLFPGELFF. Written as DNA, the CDR3 is TGTGCCAGCAGCTTGCGAGGGGGTTTATTTCCCGGGGAGCTGTTTTTT. V usage is TRBV5-4 and J usage is TRBJ2-2, with D perhaps matching TRBD1 (6 bases). The CDR3 runs to 16 residues. Trimming cost V 1 base and J 6 bases, with 16 bases left between them. In germline, CDR1 is SGHNT, CDR2 YYREEE (reference sequence).

This clonotype was observed at least ten times. The rearrangement links TRBV28 to TRBJ2-3; 11 bases fit TRBD2. The CDR3 contains 15 residues. V lost 5 bases and J lost 3; bases outside the gene matches: 4. The V gene's germline CDR1 is MDHEN and CDR2 SYDVKM. CDR3 DNA sequence: TGTGCCAGCAGTAAGGGACTAGCGGATACAGATACGCAGTATTTT. Protein product: CASSKGLADTDTQYF.

This clonotype came up many times. The chain joins TRBV10-1 to TRBJ2-3; 7 bases agree with TRBD2. CDR3 length: 14 amino acids. Losses at the gene ends were 4 bases for V and 1 base for J; bases not matched to a gene: 2. Germline V gene sequence: CDR1 WNHNN, CDR2 SYGVQD (reference sequence). CDR3 loop: CASSGLAGTDTQYF. CDR3 nucleotide sequence: TGCGCCAGCAGTGGCCTAGCGGGCACAGATACGCAGTATTTT.

This clonotype was counted many times. CDR3 sequence (DNA): TGTGCCAGCAGTCAACAGGAGTTTTACAATGAGCAGTTCTTC. Its translation is CASSQQEFYNEQFF. The chain is built from TRBV13 and TRBJ2-1, with D possibly being TRBD1 (5 bases). The ends were cut back, 6 bases at V and 4 bases at J, with 13 bases in the middle. This CDR3 is 14 amino acids long. CDR1 PRHDT and CDR2 FYEKMQ come from the germline V gene (reference sequence).

Many counts were recorded for this clonotype. The V and J genes are TRBV4-1 and TRBJ2-3, with 8 bases aligning to TRBD2. The germline V gene has CDR1 MGHRA and CDR2 YSYEKL. The V segment lost 1 base and the J segment 2 bases; nucleotides outside the gene matches: 5. This CDR3 is 16 amino acids long. CDR3 loop: CASSQVSTSVTDTQYF. DNA for the CDR3: TGCGCCAGCAGCCAAGTGTCGACTAGCGTCACAGATACGCAGTATTTT.

The table lists this clonotype with many counts. The chain employs TRBV13 and TRBJ2-3; D possibly corresponds to TRBD2 (6 bases). Germline V gene sequence: CDR1 PRHDT, CDR2 FYEKMQ (reference sequence). The length of the CDR3 is 15 residues. V lost 5 bases to trimming and J lost 0 bases, with 12 bases between them. The CDR3 coding sequence is TGTGCCAGCAGCCTGACTGGGACTAGCACAGATACGCAGTATTTT. It codes for CASSLTGTSTDTQYF.

This clonotype was detected many times. The rearrangement joins TRBV24-1 to TRBJ2-3, with D perhaps matching TRBD1 (6 bases). The CDR3 totals 16 residues. V was shortened by 0 bases and J by 4 bases, with 13 bases between the two germline ends. From germline, CDR1 is KGHDR and CDR2 SFDVKD. CDR3 protein: CATSDLGQGTADTQYF. CDR3 coding DNA: TGTGCCACCAGTGATTTGGGGCAGGGGACGGCAGATACGCAGTATTTT.

The chain uses TRBV27 and TRBJ2-3; D unclear. Germline loops: CDR1 MNHEY, CDR2 SMNVEV (reference sequence). The CDR3 contains 15 residues. V was pared by 2 bases and J by 2 bases, with 11 bases between. The CDR3 region has the DNA TGTGCCAGCAGTTTACACTACGGGTTCACAGATACGCAGTATTTT. This gives the protein CASSLHYGFTDTQYF.

This clonotype was seen more than once but under ten times. The chain carries TRBV7-6 and TRBJ2-7, with 8 bases fitting TRBD2. The CDR3 covers 14 residues. The germline gives CDR1 SGHVS, CDR2 FNYEAQ. Germline trimming cut 1 base from V and 5 bases from J; bases unmatched to any gene: 4. The CDR3 is CASSLVVAGHEQYF. The DNA of the CDR3 is TGTGCCAGCAGCTTAGTGGTAGCGGGACACGAGCAGTACTTC.

This clonotype was detected many times. The V and J genes are TRBV19 and TRBJ2-1, with a tentative D call TRBD1 (6 bases). V lost 5 bases to trimming and J lost 2 bases, with 16 bases between them. In germline, CDR1 is LNHDA, CDR2 SQIVND (reference sequence). There are 16 residues in the CDR3. CDR3 nucleotide sequence: TGTGCCAGTAGTTGGACAGCACCCCACCCCTACAATGAGCAGTTCTTC. Translating it yields CASSWTAPHPYNEQFF. The full variable domain, completed using reference TRBV19 and TRBJ2-1, is DGGITQSPKYLFRKEGQNVTLSCEQNLNHDAMYWYRQDPGQGLRLIYYSQIVNDFQKGDIAEGYSVSREKKESFPLTVTSAQKNPTAFYLCASSWTAPHPYNEQFFGPGTRLTVL.